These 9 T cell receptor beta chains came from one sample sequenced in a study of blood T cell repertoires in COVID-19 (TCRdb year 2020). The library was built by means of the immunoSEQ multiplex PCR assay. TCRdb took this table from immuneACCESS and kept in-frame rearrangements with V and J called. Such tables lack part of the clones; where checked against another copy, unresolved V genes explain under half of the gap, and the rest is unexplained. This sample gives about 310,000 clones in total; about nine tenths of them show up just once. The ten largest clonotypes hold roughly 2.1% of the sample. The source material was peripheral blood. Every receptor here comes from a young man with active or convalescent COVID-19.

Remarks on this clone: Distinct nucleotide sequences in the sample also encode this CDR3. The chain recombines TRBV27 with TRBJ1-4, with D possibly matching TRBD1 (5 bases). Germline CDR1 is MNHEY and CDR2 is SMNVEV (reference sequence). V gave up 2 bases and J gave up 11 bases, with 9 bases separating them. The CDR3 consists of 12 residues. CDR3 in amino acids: CASSLRGEKLFF. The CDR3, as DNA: TGTGCCAGCAGTTTACGGGGGGAGAAACTGTTTTTT.

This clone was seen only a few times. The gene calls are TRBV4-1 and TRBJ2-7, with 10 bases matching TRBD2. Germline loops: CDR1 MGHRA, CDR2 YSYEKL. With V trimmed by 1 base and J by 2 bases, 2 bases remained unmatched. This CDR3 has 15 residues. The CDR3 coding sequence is TGCGCCAGCAGCCAAGTTACTAGCGGGACCTACGAGCAGTACTTC. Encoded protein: CASSQVTSGTYEQYF.

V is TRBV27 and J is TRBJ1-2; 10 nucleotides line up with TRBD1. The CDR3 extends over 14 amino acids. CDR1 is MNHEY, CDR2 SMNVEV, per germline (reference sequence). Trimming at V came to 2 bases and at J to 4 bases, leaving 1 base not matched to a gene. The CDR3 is CASSLDRGLYGYTF. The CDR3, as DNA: TGTGCCAGCAGTTTAGACAGGGGGCTCTATGGCTACACCTTC.

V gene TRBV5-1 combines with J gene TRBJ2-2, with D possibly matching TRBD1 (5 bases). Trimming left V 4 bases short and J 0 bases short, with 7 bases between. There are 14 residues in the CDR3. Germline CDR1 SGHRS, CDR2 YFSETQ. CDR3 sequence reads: CASSMDTNTGELFF. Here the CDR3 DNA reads TGCGCCAGCAGCATGGACACGAACACCGGGGAGCTGTTTTTT.

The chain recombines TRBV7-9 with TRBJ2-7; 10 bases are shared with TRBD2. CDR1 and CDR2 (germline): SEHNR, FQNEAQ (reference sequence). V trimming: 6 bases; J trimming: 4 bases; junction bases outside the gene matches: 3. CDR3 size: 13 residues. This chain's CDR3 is CASRPAGGYEQYF. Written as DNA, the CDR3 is TGTGCCAGCAGACCAGCGGGAGGGTACGAGCAGTACTTC. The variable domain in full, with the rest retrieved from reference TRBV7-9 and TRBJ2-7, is DTGVSQNPRHKITKRGQNVTFRCDPISEHNRLYWYRQTLGQGPEFLTYFQNEAQLEKSRLLSDRFSAERPKGSFSTLEIQRTEQGDSAMYLCASRPAGGYEQYFGPGTRLTVT.

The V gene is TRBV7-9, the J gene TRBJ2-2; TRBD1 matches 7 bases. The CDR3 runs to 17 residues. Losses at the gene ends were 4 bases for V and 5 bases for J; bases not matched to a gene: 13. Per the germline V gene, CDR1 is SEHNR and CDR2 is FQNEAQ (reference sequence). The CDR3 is CASSSFWDRDSTGELFF. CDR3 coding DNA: TGTGCCAGCAGCTCCTTTTGGGACAGAGATTCTACCGGGGAGCTGTTTTTT.

The CDR3 region is CASTPDGGINSPLHF. As DNA, the CDR3 is TGTGCCAGCACCCCGGATGGGGGGATCAATTCACCCCTCCACTTT. The V gene is TRBV5-6, the J gene TRBJ1-6, with a possible D match to TRBD1 (5 bases). This CDR3 has 15 residues. Germline V CDR1 and CDR2: SGHDT, YYEEEE. V gave up 6 bases and J gave up 7 bases, with 17 bases separating them.

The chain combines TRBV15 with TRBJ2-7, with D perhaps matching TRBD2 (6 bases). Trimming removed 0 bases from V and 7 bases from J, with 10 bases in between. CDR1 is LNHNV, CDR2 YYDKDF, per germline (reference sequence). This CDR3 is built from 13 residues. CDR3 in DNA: TGTGCCACCAGCAGAGAGGGAGGCGGGGAGCAGTACTTC. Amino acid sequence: CATSREGGGEQYF.

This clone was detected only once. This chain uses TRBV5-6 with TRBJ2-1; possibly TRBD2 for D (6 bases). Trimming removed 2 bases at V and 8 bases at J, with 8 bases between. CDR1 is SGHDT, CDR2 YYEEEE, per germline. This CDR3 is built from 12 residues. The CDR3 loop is CASSLPGDEQFF. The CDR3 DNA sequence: TGTGCCAGCAGCTTACCGGGGGATGAGCAGTTCTTC.